This T cell receptor beta chain was captured by sequencing in a study of shared T cell receptors in the human thymus. Trimming left V 3 bases short and J 3 bases short, with 39 bases between. Per germline, CDR1 MDHEN and CDR2 SYDVKM. This CDR3 is built from 24 residues. Libraries were prepared by immunoSEQ multiplex PCR; TCRdb keeps only in-frame clonotypes and omits some of them. The sample consists of around 730,000 clones, 75% to 90% of them appearing once. The sample was also reused in another study, on human thymus T cells. From that report: Gene usage for V and J segments appeared biased in thymic and blood repertoires. Related research described strongly overlapping thymic repertoires in unrelated people.

The TCR comes from a girl under three years old with a congenital heart defect. Sequenced: thymocytes. The V call is TRBV28, the J call TRBJ1-5; a possible D gene is TRBD1 (5 bases). In nucleotides, the CDR3 is TGTGCCAGCAGTTTGGGTTACAGTGGAGATTCTCAGGTGAGACAGCCCACGAACAATCAGCCCCAGCATTTT. This codes for CASSLGYSGDSQVRQPTNNQPQHF.